This TCR beta chain was observed in a study of shared clonotypes between healthy human individuals. Across the whole study: A couple of women and a few men aged 18 to 49 made up the donors.

CDR1 and CDR2 (germline): SGHAT, FQNNGV. The CDR3 is 15 amino acids. Trimming took 4 bases from V and 4 from J, leaving 16 bases between them. Positively selected for CCR7, the CD45RO-negative cells used as naive CD8 cells excluded terminally differentiated effector memory CD45RA+ cells. Produced via immunoSEQ multiplex PCR; TCRdb's table is partial and in-frame only. The sample contains roughly 650,000 clones, 90% to 97% of which appear only once. The sequence derives from a woman aged 30 to 39 in good health. The sample taken for sequencing was naive CD8+ T cells sorted from blood. The chain employs TRBV11-2 and TRBJ2-5, with TRBD1 as a possible D gene (5 bases). CDR3 in amino acids: CASSSGAGYLETQYF. The CDR3 DNA sequence: TGTGCCAGCAGCTCAGGAGCAGGGTACTTAGAGACCCAGTACTTC. The complete variable domain, with remaining parts taken from reference TRBV11-2 and TRBJ2-5, reads EAGVAQSPRYKIIEKRQSVAFWCNPISGHATLYWYQQILGQGPKLLIQFQNNGVVDDSQLPKDRFSAERLKGVDSTLKIQPAKLEDSAVYLCASSSGAGYLETQYFGPGTRLLVL.